One sample yielded the 25 T cell receptor beta chains listed below, sequenced in a study of cytotoxic CD8 clonotypes in ibrutinib-treated CLL. Measured with immunoSEQ multiplex PCR; TCRdb has only the in-frame clones, and not every one. The repertoire has some 76,000 clones, 83% of them found once; the top ten carry 35% to 45%. The source material was PBMCs, sampled after 24 months of ibrutinib treatment. These receptors were obtained from a human donor with chronic lymphocytic leukemia.

V and J are TRBV5-1 and TRBJ2-3; D is possibly TRBD2 (5 bases). With 7 bases removed from V and 0 bases from J, the gap between germline ends came to 9 bases. The germline V gene encodes CDR1 SGHRS and CDR2 YFSETQ. The CDR3 length is 13 residues. The CDR3 here is CASGSGSTDTQYF. The CDR3 DNA follows: TGCGCCAGCGGGAGCGGTAGCACAGATACGCAGTATTTT.

The J gene is TRBJ2-1, the V gene TRBV7-3; 8 nucleotides align to TRBD2. V shed 0 bases, J shed 9 bases, and the junction held 19 bases outside the gene matches. Germline CDR1 and CDR2: SGHTA and FQGTGA. The CDR3 loop spans 19 amino acids. This CDR3 reads CASSLTVGRGPGWSPEQFF. CDR3 nucleotide sequence: TGTGCCAGCAGCTTAACGGTCGGGAGGGGTCCAGGCTGGAGCCCTGAGCAGTTCTTC.

The genes are TRBV27 and TRBJ1-4; 10 nucleotides align to TRBD1. Germline values: CDR1 MNHEY, CDR2 SMNVEV (reference sequence). The trim removed 5 bases at V and 7 bases at J, leaving 10 bases unmatched. This CDR3 is built from 16 residues. Here the CDR3 reads CASSPLSTGGTEKLFF. The CDR3 coding sequence is TGTGCCAGCAGTCCACTCTCGACAGGGGGCACTGAAAAACTGTTTTTT.

The V call is TRBV2, the J call TRBJ1-2; TRBD1 matches at 8 bases. The CDR3 runs to 12 residues. Looked up from germline, CDR1 is SNHLY and CDR2 is FYNNEI. Trimming cost V 6 bases and J 7 bases; bases outside gene matches: 4. The CDR3 region is CASRAGQGGYTF. The CDR3 nucleotides read TGTGCCAGCAGGGCCGGACAGGGTGGCTACACCTTC.

V is TRBV15 and J is TRBJ1-5; 8 nucleotides agree with TRBD1. Germline V gene sequence: CDR1 LNHNV, CDR2 YYDKDF (reference sequence). Unmatched junction bases numbered 8, after V lost 5 bases and J lost 2 bases. The CDR3 spans 16 residues. The CDR3 region is CATSPWTGIGNQPQHF. The DNA of the CDR3 is TGTGCCACCAGCCCCTGGACAGGGATTGGCAATCAGCCCCAGCATTTT.

This chain joins TRBV28 and TRBJ2-7; D possibly matches TRBD1 or TRBD2 (5 bases each). Trimming left V 5 bases short and J 1 base short, with 18 bases between. Looked up from germline, CDR1 is MDHEN and CDR2 is SYDVKM. This CDR3 region has 16 residues. The CDR3 nucleotides read TGTGCCAGCAGTCCCGCTGGGACCCCGTTTTCCTACGAGCAGTACTTC. It yields the protein CASSPAGTPFSYEQYF.

This chain links TRBV4-2 with TRBJ2-7; D call uncertain. V shed 6 bases and J shed 2 bases, with 11 bases lying between them. The CDR3 consists of 13 residues. CDR1 and CDR2 (germline): LGHNA, YNFKEQ. The CDR3 protein is CASSGVGTYEQYF. Here the CDR3 DNA reads TGTGCCAGCAGTGGAGTAGGGACCTACGAGCAGTACTTC.

The CDR3 DNA follows: TGTGCCAGTAGTACCAGGCAATCCGGGACTAGGGCCTACGAGCAGTACTTC. Translated: CASSTRQSGTRAYEQYF. This chain joins TRBV19 and TRBJ2-7, with 8 bases that match TRBD2. The CDR3 length is 17 residues. Germline V lookup: CDR1 LNHDA, CDR2 SQIVND (reference sequence). V dropped 4 bases and J dropped 2; count of bases not matched to a gene: 13. The full variable domain, completed using reference TRBV19 and TRBJ2-7, is DGGITQSPKYLFRKEGQNVTLSCEQNLNHDAMYWYRQDPGQGLRLIYYSQIVNDFQKGDIAEGYSVSREKKESFPLTVTSAQKNPTAFYLCASSTRQSGTRAYEQYFGPGTRLTVT.

The chain uses TRBV2 and TRBJ2-5, with 7 nucleotides matching TRBD2. The CDR3 covers 14 residues. From germline, CDR1 is SNHLY and CDR2 FYNNEI. V dropped 3 bases and J dropped 4; count of bases not matched to a gene: 5. CDR3 sequence (DNA): TGTGCCAGCAGTGAGGAGGTAGCGGGAGAGACCCAGTACTTC. Translating gives CASSEEVAGETQYF. The whole variable domain, remainder taken from reference TRBV2 and TRBJ2-5, is EPEVTQTPSHQVTQMGQEVILRCVPISNHLYFYWYRQILGQKVEFLVSFYNNEISEKSEIFDDQFSVERPDGSNFTLKIRSTKLEDSAMYFCASSEEVAGETQYFGPGTRLLVL.

The gene calls are TRBV12-5 and TRBJ2-5; 10 nucleotides match TRBD2. The trim removed 3 bases at V and 1 base at J, leaving 8 bases unmatched. CDR1 and CDR2 (germline): LGHNT, FRNRAP. The CDR3 extends over 17 amino acids. This CDR3 is CASGLGSGLAAQETQYF. CDR3 nucleotide sequence: TGTGCTAGTGGTTTAGGTTCAGGACTAGCGGCCCAAGAGACCCAGTACTTC.

The rearrangement joins TRBV5-1 to TRBJ2-3, with TRBD2 matching 15 bases. The germline V gene encodes CDR1 SGHRS and CDR2 YFSETQ. The CDR3 loop spans 16 amino acids. V gave up 4 bases and J gave up 4 bases; unmatched junction bases: 4. CDR3 coding DNA: TGCGCCAGCAGCAAGGGACTAGCGGGAGGTTCAGATACGCAGTATTTT. Amino acids: CASSKGLAGGSDTQYF. Based on the CDR3 plus reference TRBV5-1 and TRBJ2-3, the full variable domain is KAGVTQTPRYLIKTRGQQVTLSCSPISGHRSVSWYQQTPGQGLQFLFEYFSETQRNKGNFPGRFSGRQFSNSRSEMNVSTLELGDSALYLCASSKGLAGGSDTQYFGPGTRLTVL.

CDR3 region: CASTPTGADTEAFF. CDR3 nucleotide sequence: TGTGCCAGCACTCCGACAGGGGCGGACACTGAAGCTTTCTTT. The rearrangement uses TRBV28 and TRBJ1-1; 8 bases fit TRBD1. Per germline, CDR1 MDHEN and CDR2 SYDVKM. Trimming at V came to 7 bases and at J to 3 bases, leaving 7 bases not matched to a gene. CDR3 length: 14 residues.

The V and J genes are TRBV11-3 and TRBJ2-1, with D perhaps TRBD2 (5 bases). Trimming took off 3 bases at V and 4 bases at J, with 7 bases between the two ends. CDR1 is SGHNT and CDR2 is YENEEA in the germline V gene. The CDR3 has 13 amino acids. The CDR3 loop is CASSFTRYNEQFF. CDR3 sequence (DNA): TGTGCCAGCAGCTTCACTAGGTACAATGAGCAGTTCTTC. Looking up the rest from reference TRBV11-3 and TRBJ2-1 gives the full variable domain: EAGVVQSPRYKIIEKKQPVAFWCNPISGHNTLYWYLQNLGQGPELLIRYENEEAVDDSQLPKDRFSAERLKGVDSTLKIQPAELGDSAVYLCASSFTRYNEQFFGPGTRLTVL.

This clone was seen only a few times. This sequence joins TRBV10-3 and TRBJ2-3; perhaps TRBD2 as D (6 bases). Trimming left V 0 bases short and J 9 bases short, with 13 bases between. This CDR3 has 14 amino acids. Germline CDR1 and CDR2: ENHRY and SYGVKD. This CDR3 reads CAISESGGGGTQYF. The CDR3 nucleotides read TGTGCCATCAGTGAGTCCGGGGGAGGAGGCACGCAGTATTTT.

This chain uses TRBV9 with TRBJ2-1, with 8 bases that match TRBD2. Germline loops: CDR1 SGDLS, CDR2 YYNGEE. This CDR3 has 15 amino acids. V dropped 4 bases and J dropped 7; count of bases not matched to a gene: 10. The CDR3 DNA reads as TGTGCCAGCAGCTCGGACGGGAGGGGGAGTAATGAGCAGTTCTTC. Translated, it gives CASSSDGRGSNEQFF.

This chain uses TRBV9 with TRBJ2-2, with D maybe TRBD2 (6 bases). V lost 5 bases to trimming and J lost 7 bases, with 21 bases between them. The CDR3 totals 16 residues. The germline V gene encodes CDR1 SGDLS and CDR2 YYNGEE. In DNA form, the CDR3 reads TGTGCCAGCAGTCCCCCGGGGACTGTAATGGGCGGGGAGCTGTTTTTT. This translates into CASSPPGTVMGGELFF.

CDR3 protein: CASTPRGGQTEAFF. CDR3 in DNA: TGTGCCAGCACGCCCAGGGGAGGACAGACTGAAGCTTTCTTT. The V call is TRBV6-1, the J call TRBJ1-1; a possible D gene is TRBD1 (6 bases). Per germline, CDR1 MNHNS and CDR2 SASEGT. The V end lost 7 bases, the J end lost 5 bases, and 17 bases lay between the germline ends. The CDR3 covers 14 residues.

The gene calls are TRBV9 and TRBJ2-7; 10 nucleotides agree with TRBD2. The CDR3 totals 16 residues. Germline trimming cut 4 bases from V and 2 bases from J; bases unmatched to any gene: 9. Germline loops: CDR1 SGDLS, CDR2 YYNGEE. The CDR3 nucleotides are TGTGCCAGCAGCCCCGTGACTAGCGGGCCCCCCTACGAGCAGTACTTC. Translated: CASSPVTSGPPYEQYF.

The genes are TRBV4-2 and TRBJ1-1, with TRBD1 as a possible D gene (5 bases). Germline V gene lookup returns CDR1 LGHNA and CDR2 YNFKEQ. Trimming removed 7 bases at V and 4 bases at J, with 13 bases between. The CDR3 extends over 13 amino acids. This CDR3 is CASTPTDSTEAFF. CDR3 in DNA: TGTGCCAGCACCCCTACTGACAGCACTGAAGCTTTCTTT.

This clone is medium-sized in the sample. The chain employs TRBV7-3 and TRBJ2-1; 8 nucleotides agree with TRBD2. This CDR3 has 16 residues. CDR1 SGHTA and CDR2 FQGTGA come from the germline V gene. J lost 5 bases, V lost 5 bases, and 11 bases had no gene match. The CDR3: CASSPSPAGAHNEQFF. The CDR3 nucleotides are TGTGCCAGCAGCCCCTCCCCAGCGGGAGCCCACAATGAGCAGTTCTTC.

CDR3 sequence reads: CASSLQVTGELFF. The CDR3 region has the DNA TGCGCCAGCAGCTTACAGGTGACCGGGGAGCTGTTTTTT. This sequence joins TRBV5-1 and TRBJ2-2, with D perhaps matching TRBD1 (5 bases). This CDR3 comprises 13 residues. The germline V gene encodes CDR1 SGHRS and CDR2 YFSETQ. Trimming pared 2 bases from V and 5 bases from J, leaving 7 bases between.

The J gene is TRBJ2-5, the V gene TRBV19, with a tentative D call TRBD1 (7 bases). The CDR3 spans 15 residues. The germline CDR1 and CDR2 sequences are LNHDA and SQIVND (reference sequence). V lost 6 bases to trimming and J lost 5 bases, with 19 bases between them. For the CDR3, the DNA is TGTGCCAGTAGGCGACAGGGAGGAAGGTGGGAGACCCAGTACTTC. Its translation is CASRRQGGRWETQYF.

This clone showed up just once. J is TRBJ2-3 and V is TRBV5-4; TRBD2 aligns across 11 bases. Unmatched junction bases numbered 5, after V lost 6 bases and J lost 2 bases. CDR1 and CDR2 from the germline V gene are SGHNT and YYREEE (reference sequence). The CDR3 runs to 15 residues. CDR3 amino acids: CASTRLAGPTDTQYF. The CDR3 DNA sequence: TGTGCCAGCACCAGACTAGCGGGACCCACAGATACGCAGTATTTT.

The chain has TRBV18 and TRBJ2-7; D perhaps matches TRBD1 (7 bases). The V end was cut by 2 bases, the J end by 4 bases, with 12 bases between. The CDR3 extends over 14 amino acids. The germline V gene has CDR1 KGHSH and CDR2 LQKENI. This CDR3 is CASSPVQGGYEQYF. The CDR3 DNA sequence: TGTGCCAGCTCACCAGTGCAGGGGGGTTACGAGCAGTACTTC.

The V gene is TRBV7-2, the J gene TRBJ2-7; TRBD2 matches at 10 bases. Losses at the gene ends were 5 bases for V and 1 base for J; bases not matched to a gene: 2. Germline loops: CDR1 SGHTA, CDR2 FQGNSA. This CDR3 region has 14 residues. The CDR3, as DNA: TGTGCCAGCAGCAGGACTAGCGGATCCTACGAGCAGTACTTC. It is translated as CASSRTSGSYEQYF.